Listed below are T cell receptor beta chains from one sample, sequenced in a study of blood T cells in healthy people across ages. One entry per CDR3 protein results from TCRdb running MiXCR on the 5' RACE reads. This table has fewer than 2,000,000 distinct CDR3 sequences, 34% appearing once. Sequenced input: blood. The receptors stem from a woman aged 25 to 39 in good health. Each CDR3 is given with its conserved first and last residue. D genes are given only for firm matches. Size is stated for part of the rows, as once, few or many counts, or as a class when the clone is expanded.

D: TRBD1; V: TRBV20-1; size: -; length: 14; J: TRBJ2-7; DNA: TGCAGTGCACCGGGACAGGGGGGGAAGAACGAGCAGTACTTC; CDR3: CSAPGQGGKNEQYF
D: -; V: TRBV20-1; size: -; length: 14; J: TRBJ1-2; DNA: TGCAGTGCTAGAGGGGCTCCCTCTAACTATGGCTACACCTTC; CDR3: CSARGAPSNYGYTF
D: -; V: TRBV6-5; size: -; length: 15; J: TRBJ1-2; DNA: TGTGCCAGCAGTTGGGCCAGGGGCACTTCCTATGGCTACACCTTC; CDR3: CASSWARGTSYGYTF
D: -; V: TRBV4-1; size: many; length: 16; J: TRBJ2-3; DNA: TGCGCCAGCAGCCAGGGGCGGGGATCTAGCACAGATACGCAGTATTTT; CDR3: CASSQGRGSSTDTQYF
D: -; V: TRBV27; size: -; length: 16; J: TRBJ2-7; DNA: TGTGCCAGCAGCCCCCGGGGAGTGGACTCCTACAATGAGCAGTACTTC; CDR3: CASSPRGVDSYNEQYF
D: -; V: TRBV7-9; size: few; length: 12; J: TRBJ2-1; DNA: TGTGCCAGCAGCTTAGATTATGATGAGCAGTTCTTC; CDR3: CASSLDYDEQFF
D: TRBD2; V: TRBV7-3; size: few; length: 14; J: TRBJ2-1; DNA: TGTGCCAGCAGCTTATCCCGGGGGGGGGATGAGCAGTTCTTC; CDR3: CASSLSRGGDEQFF
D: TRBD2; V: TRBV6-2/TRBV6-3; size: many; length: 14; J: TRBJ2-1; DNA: TGTGCCAGCAGATCCGGCGGGGGGGCCGCTGAGCAGTTCTTC; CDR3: CASRSGGGAAEQFF
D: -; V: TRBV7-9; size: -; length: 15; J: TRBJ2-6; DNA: TGTGCCAGCAGCTTAGAGGCCAGGGGGGCCAACGTCCTGACTTTC; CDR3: CASSLEARGANVLTF
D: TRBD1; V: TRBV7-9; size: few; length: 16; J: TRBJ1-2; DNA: TGTGCCAGCAGCCACGGGACAGGGGGCTTAATGGATGGCTACACCTTC; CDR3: CASSHGTGGLMDGYTF
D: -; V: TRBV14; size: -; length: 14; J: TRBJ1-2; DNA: TGTGCCAGCAGCCAAGACTCCAACGGCTATGGCTACACCTTC; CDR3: CASSQDSNGYGYTF
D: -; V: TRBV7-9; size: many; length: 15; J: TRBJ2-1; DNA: TGTGCCAGCAGCCCCGGTCGAGGGGGTTACAATGAGCAGTTCTTC; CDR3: CASSPGRGGYNEQFF
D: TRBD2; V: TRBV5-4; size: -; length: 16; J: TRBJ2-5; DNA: TGTGCCAGCAGCTTGGGGGCTAGCGGGAGGATAGAGACCCAGTACTTC; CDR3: CASSLGASGRIETQYF
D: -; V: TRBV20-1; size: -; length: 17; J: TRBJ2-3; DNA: TGCAGTGCTCAATCTGGTCAGGGGATACAACTCACAGATACGCAGTATTTT; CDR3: CSAQSGQGIQLTDTQYF
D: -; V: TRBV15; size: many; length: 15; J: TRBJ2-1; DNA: TGTGCCACCAGCCCCCGGACTATCGAGTACAATGAGCAGTTCTTC; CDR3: CATSPRTIEYNEQFF
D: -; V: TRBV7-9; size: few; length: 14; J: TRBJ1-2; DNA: TGTGCCAGCAGCACCGGGACGAGAAACTATGGCTACACCTTC; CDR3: CASSTGTRNYGYTF
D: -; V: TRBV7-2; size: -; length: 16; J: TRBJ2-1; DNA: TGTGCCAGCAGCCGAGCGGTGTCTAGCTCCTACAATGAGCAGTTCTTC; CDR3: CASSRAVSSSYNEQFF
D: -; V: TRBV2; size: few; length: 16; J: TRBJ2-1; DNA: TGTGCCAGCAGTGGTTTTTGGGGGGGGCTGAATAATGAGCAGTTCTTC; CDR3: CASSGFWGGLNNEQFF
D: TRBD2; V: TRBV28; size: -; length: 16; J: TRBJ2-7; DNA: TGTGCCAGCAGTTCCGGGGGTAGCGGGAGATTATGGGAGCAGTACTTC; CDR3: CASSSGGSGRLWEQYF
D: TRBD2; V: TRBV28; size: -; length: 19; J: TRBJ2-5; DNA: TGTGCCAGCAGTTCCCTTATATCCCCCCCAGCGGGAGGGTTGGAGACCCAGTACTTC; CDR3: CASSSLISPPAGGLETQYF
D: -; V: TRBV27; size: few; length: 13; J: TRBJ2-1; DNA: TGTGCCAGCAGTTTCGGCTGGGGCAGGGAGCAGTTCTTC; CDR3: CASSFGWGREQFF
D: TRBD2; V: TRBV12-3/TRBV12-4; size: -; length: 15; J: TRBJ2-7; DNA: TGTGCCAGCAGCCCCCCCGGGACTAGCATCTACGAGCAGTACTTC; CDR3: CASSPPGTSIYEQYF
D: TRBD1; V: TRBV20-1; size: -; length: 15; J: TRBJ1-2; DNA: TGCAGTGCTAGGTCCGCGACAGGGGTGATCTATGGCTACACCTTC; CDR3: CSARSATGVIYGYTF
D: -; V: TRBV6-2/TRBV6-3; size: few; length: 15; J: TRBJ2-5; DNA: TGTGCCAGCAGTCCGGGGACCCACATAGGAGAGACCCAGTACTTC; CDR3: CASSPGTHIGETQYF
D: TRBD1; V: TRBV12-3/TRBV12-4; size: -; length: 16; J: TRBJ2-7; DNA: TGTGCCAGCAGATGGTTTGTAGGGGACAGCCCCTACGAGCAGTACTTC; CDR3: CASRWFVGDSPYEQYF
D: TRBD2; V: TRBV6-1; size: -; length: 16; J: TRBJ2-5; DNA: TGTGCCAGCAGTGAAGCTCGACTAGCGGGAGAAGAGACCCAGTACTTC; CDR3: CASSEARLAGEETQYF
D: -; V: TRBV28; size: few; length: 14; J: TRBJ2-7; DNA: TGTGCCAGCAGCCCCCTTGCGGGCCGTGATGAGCAGTACTTC; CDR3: CASSPLAGRDEQYF
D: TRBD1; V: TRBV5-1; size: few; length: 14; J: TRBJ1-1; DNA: TGCGCCAGCAGCTGGGACAGGGTTCGTCCTGAAGCTTTCTTT; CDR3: CASSWDRVRPEAFF